These 31 T cell receptor beta chains were all obtained from the same sample, sequenced in a study of shared clonotypes between healthy human individuals. Naive CD8 cells lacked CD45RO and underwent positive selection for CCR7, leaving out terminally differentiated effector memory CD45RA+ cells. The method was immunoSEQ multiplex PCR; TCRdb's version includes in-frame clones alone and lacks a portion of them. The sample holds 1.5 million to 2.5 million clones, about 95% seen once. The specimen was naive CD8+ T cells sorted from blood. The receptors stem from a man aged 18 to 30 in good health.

Comments on this clone: In the same sample, other DNA sequences code for this CDR3. This chain links TRBV5-1 with TRBJ1-1; 10 bases fit TRBD1. In germline, CDR1 is SGHRS, CDR2 YFSETQ. The CDR3 has 14 amino acids. J lost 4 bases, V lost 3 bases, and 3 bases had no gene match. This CDR3 is CASSWRTGGTEAFF. CDR3 nucleotides: TGCGCCAGCAGCTGGAGGACAGGGGGCACTGAAGCTTTCTTT.

The J gene is TRBJ2-5, the V gene TRBV5-8; 8 bases are shared with TRBD2. There are 15 residues in the CDR3. Trimming at V came to 8 bases and at J to 2 bases, leaving 11 bases not matched to a gene. Germline loops: CDR1 SGHTS, CDR2 YDEGEE. CDR3 sequence (DNA): TGTGCCAGTCGCCCGACTTTAGCGGGGCAAGAGACCCAGTACTTC. Translation gives CASRPTLAGQETQYF. The full variable domain, its missing parts supplied by reference TRBV5-8 and TRBJ2-5, is EAGVTQSPTHLIKTRGQQATLRCSPISGHTSVYWYQQALGLGLQFLLWYDEGEERNRGNFPPRFSGRQFPNYSSELNVNALELEDSALYLCASRPTLAGQETQYFGPGTRLLVL.

The chain carries TRBV9 and TRBJ2-1; TRBD1 matches 7 bases. V was pared by 0 bases and J by 8 bases, with 8 bases of the junction left unmatched. The CDR3 spans 15 residues. Germline V gene data show CDR1 as SGDLS and CDR2 as YYNGEE. CDR3 amino acids: CASSVEGALRDEQFF. The CDR3 DNA follows: TGTGCCAGCAGCGTAGAGGGGGCATTAAGAGATGAGCAGTTCTTC.

Remarks on this clone: This same CDR3 is encoded by further DNA sequences in the sample. CDR3 sequence (DNA): TGTGCCAGCAGTTTATCGGGGGGGATTTACAATGAGCAGTTCTTC. Amino acid sequence: CASSLSGGIYNEQFF. V usage is TRBV27 and J usage is TRBJ2-1; TRBD2 aligns across 7 bases. The CDR3 sequence is 15 residues long. The trim removed 0 bases at V and 4 bases at J, leaving 3 bases unmatched. From germline, CDR1 is MNHEY and CDR2 SMNVEV (reference sequence).

A single count supports this clone. CDR3 sequence (DNA): TGTGCCAGCAGTTATTCTAGGACCCCTAATGAGCAGTTCTTC. Translation gives CASSYSRTPNEQFF. This chain joins TRBV6-9 and TRBJ2-1; no clear D. Germline CDR1 is MNHGY and CDR2 is SVAAGI. This CDR3 is built from 14 residues. The germline V and J ends were trimmed by 0 bases and 7 bases, with 10 bases remaining between them.

This chain connects TRBV28 to TRBJ2-7; 11 nucleotides align to TRBD1. Per the germline V gene, CDR1 is MDHEN and CDR2 is SYDVKM. V shed 2 bases and J 4 bases; nucleotides not matched to a gene: 7. There are 16 residues in the CDR3. In DNA, the CDR3 is TGTGCCAGCAGTTTAGTCGTAGGACAGGGGGCATACGAGCAGTACTTC. Translated: CASSLVVGQGAYEQYF.

The chain has TRBV2 and TRBJ2-5; the match to TRBD2 covers 10 bases. Germline loops: CDR1 SNHLY, CDR2 FYNNEI. This CDR3 spans 15 amino acids. V lost 2 bases and J lost 5; bases outside the gene matches: 5. CDR3 in DNA: TGTGCCAGCAGTGAATGGACAGCGGGGGGGGAGACCCAGTACTTC. Translated: CASSEWTAGGETQYF.

The CDR3 nucleotides are TGCGCCAGCAGCCAAGGACAGGGGATCCACGAGCAGTACTTC. Amino acid sequence: CASSQGQGIHEQYF. The chain recombines TRBV4-1 with TRBJ2-7; TRBD1 matches at 8 bases. The CDR3 covers 14 residues. CDR1 and CDR2 (germline): MGHRA, YSYEKL. After removal of 1 base from V and 5 bases from J, the junction contained 4 bases not matched to a gene.

The count of this clone is one. The gene calls are TRBV10-2 and TRBJ2-1; TRBD2 aligns across 12 bases. After removal of 4 bases from V and 6 bases from J, the junction contained 7 bases not matched to a gene. The germline V gene encodes CDR1 WSHSY and CDR2 SAAADI. The CDR3 runs to 16 residues. This CDR3 is CASSALAGGSSNEQFF. CDR3 DNA sequence: TGCGCCAGCAGTGCACTAGCGGGGGGATCTAGCAATGAGCAGTTCTTC.

The chain is built from TRBV6-5 and TRBJ2-7; maybe TRBD1 (5 bases). The V end was cut by 2 bases, the J end by 5 bases, with 13 bases between. This CDR3 is 14 amino acids long. CDR1 is MNHEY and CDR2 is SVGAGI in the germline V gene. CDR3 amino acids: CASSYGQGGNEQYF. CDR3 coding DNA: TGTGCCAGCAGTTACGGGCAGGGTGGAAACGAGCAGTACTTC.

This clone was seen a single time. This CDR3 is also generated by other DNA sequences in the sample. The chain carries TRBV4-1 and TRBJ2-7; D is perhaps TRBD2 (5 bases). V dropped 0 bases and J dropped 2 bases, with 11 bases sitting between them. CDR3 length: 15 residues. CDR1 MGHRA and CDR2 YSYEKL come from the germline V gene. CDR3 protein: CASSQEGDGTYEQYF. The CDR3, as DNA: TGCGCCAGCAGCCAAGAGGGAGACGGAACCTACGAGCAGTACTTC.

This chain connects TRBV19 to TRBJ1-1; D is possibly TRBD1 (6 bases). CDR3 length equals 12 residues. Germline CDR1 is LNHDA and CDR2 is SQIVND (reference sequence). Trimming removed 10 bases at V and 0 bases at J, with 9 bases between. The CDR3 is CATGTLNTEAFF. The CDR3 bases are TGTGCCACAGGGACACTGAACACTGAAGCTTTCTTT.

The rearrangement uses TRBV6-5 and TRBJ2-7, with 7 positions matching TRBD1. From germline, CDR1 is MNHEY and CDR2 SVGAGI. The CDR3 runs 16 residues. Losses at the gene ends were 0 bases for V and 3 bases for J; bases not matched to a gene: 8. The DNA for the CDR3 is TGTGCCAGCAGTTACTCCTCCGGGACAGAAAGCTACGAGCAGTACTTC. This encodes CASSYSSGTESYEQYF.

V is TRBV6-5 and J is TRBJ2-5; D is possibly TRBD1 or TRBD2 (5 bases each). The J call may be mistaken, given a closer DNA end match to TRBJ2-7. The germline V gene has CDR1 MNHEY and CDR2 SVGAGI. The CDR3 has 14 amino acids. The CDR3 region has the DNA TGTGCCAGCAGCCTTAAGGGACCACCTTACGAGCAGTACTTC. Encoded protein: CASSLKGPPYEQYF.

For this clone: The same CDR3 also results from other DNA sequences found in this sample. The chain joins TRBV19 to TRBJ2-7; D is unclear. There are 12 residues in the CDR3. V lost 3 bases and J lost 0, with 3 bases in between. From germline, CDR1 is LNHDA and CDR2 SQIVND (reference sequence). Here the CDR3 reads CASSIDSYEQYF. In DNA, the CDR3 is TGTGCCAGTAGTATCGACTCCTACGAGCAGTACTTC.

This sequence joins TRBV15 and TRBJ1-5, with D maybe TRBD1 (6 bases). V shed 4 bases and J shed 7 bases, with 14 bases lying between them. CDR1 LNHNV and CDR2 YYDKDF come from the germline V gene (reference sequence). The CDR3 covers 14 residues. The CDR3 region has the DNA TGTGCCACCAGCATCCACAGGGATCTACAGCCCCAGCATTTT. Protein: CATSIHRDLQPQHF.

Comments on this clone: The identical CDR3 is also encoded by other nucleotide sequences in the sample. The chain links TRBV29-1 to TRBJ1-2; D call uncertain. Germline loops: CDR1 SQVTM, CDR2 ANQGSEA. V was cut by 2 bases and J by 8 bases, with 3 bases left in between. The CDR3 sequence is 9 residues long. CDR3: CSVERGYTF. CDR3 sequence (DNA): TGCAGCGTTGAACGCGGCTACACCTTC.

CDR3 sequence reads: CAWSPPGRATYEQYF. As DNA, the CDR3 is TGTGCCTGGAGTCCACCGGGACGGGCCACCTACGAGCAGTACTTC. V usage is TRBV30 and J usage is TRBJ2-7, with D perhaps given as TRBD1 or TRBD2 (5 bases each). The germline V gene has CDR1 GTSNPN and CDR2 SVGIG (reference sequence). V was clipped by 2 bases and J by 2 bases, with 16 bases between them. There are 15 residues in the CDR3.

V is TRBV7-8 and J is TRBJ2-1; no reliable D call. Trimming removed 5 bases at V and 0 bases at J, with 11 bases between. The CDR3 length is 15 residues. Germline V gene lookup returns CDR1 SGHVS and CDR2 FQNEAQ. The CDR3 here is CASSLDLNSYNEQFF. Written as DNA, the CDR3 is TGTGCCAGCAGCCTCGACTTAAACTCCTACAATGAGCAGTTCTTC.

This chain uses TRBV29-1 with TRBJ2-7; D possibly corresponds to TRBD2 (5 bases). CDR1 is SQVTM and CDR2 is ANQGSEA in the germline V gene. Trimming took 3 bases from V and 2 from J, leaving 17 bases between them. This CDR3 region has 15 residues. The CDR3 DNA is TGCAGCGTTGAGACGGTAAAGGACTCAACCTACGAGCAGTACTTC. This sequence encodes CSVETVKDSTYEQYF.

The V and J genes are TRBV7-3 and TRBJ1-1; D gene ambiguous. Deletions cut 5 bases from V and 4 bases from J, with 11 bases between. CDR1 is SGHTA, CDR2 FQGTGA, per germline. This CDR3 is built from 13 residues. The CDR3 reads CASSLYRSTEAFF. CDR3 sequence (DNA): TGTGCCAGCAGCCTATACAGATCCACTGAAGCTTTCTTT. The full variable domain, its missing parts supplied by reference TRBV7-3 and TRBJ1-1, is GAGVSQTPSNKVTEKGKYVELRCDPISGHTALYWYRQSLGQGPEFLIYFQGTGAADDSGLPNDRFFAVRPEGSVSTLKIQRTERGDSAVYLCASSLYRSTEAFFGQGTRLTVV.

This clone was seen just once. The chain links TRBV6-5 to TRBJ2-7; the match to TRBD2 covers 7 bases. Germline values: CDR1 MNHEY, CDR2 SVGAGI. J gave up 3 bases and V 4 bases, and 9 bases lay outside the gene matches. This CDR3 is built from 15 residues. CDR3 DNA: TGTGCCAGCAGTTCCCCGAGGGGAGGGTACTACGAGCAGTACTTC. Its protein is CASSSPRGGYYEQYF.

V is TRBV4-3 and J is TRBJ2-7; D remains ambiguous. The germline V gene has CDR1 LGHNA and CDR2 YSLEER. Trimming left V 9 bases short and J 0 bases short, with 15 bases between. There are 14 residues in the CDR3. This chain's CDR3 is CASGRSSGSYEQYF. For the CDR3, the DNA is TGCGCCAGTGGCCGGTCCTCAGGCTCCTACGAGCAGTACTTC.

This chain connects TRBV11-2 to TRBJ1-5; no clear D. Trimming pared 1 base from V and 2 bases from J, leaving 6 bases between. CDR1 is SGHAT and CDR2 is FQNNGV in the germline V gene. The CDR3 is 14 residues long. The CDR3 region is CASSLGYGNQPQHF. The CDR3 coding sequence is TGTGCCAGCAGCTTAGGATACGGCAATCAGCCCCAGCATTTT.

The V gene is TRBV12-5, the J gene TRBJ1-1, with D perhaps matching TRBD1 (5 bases). The V and J ends lost 2 bases and 6 bases respectively, with 16 bases between them. The CDR3 extends over 15 amino acids. From germline, CDR1 is LGHNT and CDR2 FRNRAP. CDR3: CASGLPRGWDAEAFF. The CDR3 nucleotides read TGTGCTAGTGGTTTGCCACGGGGGTGGGACGCTGAAGCTTTCTTT. Looking up the rest from reference TRBV12-5 and TRBJ1-1 gives the full variable domain: DARVTQTPRHKVTEMGQEVTMRCQPILGHNTVFWYRQTMMQGLELLAYFRNRAPLDDSGMPKDRFSAEMPDATLATLKIQPSEPRDSAVYFCASGLPRGWDAEAFFGQGTRLTVV.

As concerns this clone: Additional DNA sequences in this sample encode the identical CDR3. The chain uses TRBV27 and TRBJ1-5; possibly TRBD1 for D (5 bases). CDR1 is MNHEY, CDR2 SMNVEV, per germline (reference sequence). The V end was cut by 3 bases, the J end by 6 bases, with 9 bases between. The CDR3 runs to 13 residues. The DNA of the CDR3 is TGTGCCAGCAGTTTCGGGGGGGGTCAGCCCCAGCATTTT. It specifies CASSFGGGQPQHF.

The J gene is TRBJ2-6, the V gene TRBV5-1, with 10 bases that match TRBD1. The CDR3 runs 17 residues. Germline assignment: CDR1 SGHRS and CDR2 YFSETQ. Trimming cost V 3 bases and J 2 bases; bases outside gene matches: 5. CDR3 in DNA: TGCGCCAGCAGCTGGCCTGACAGGGGGCCTGGGGCCAACGTCCTGACTTTC. As protein: CASSWPDRGPGANVLTF.

The CDR3, as DNA: TGTGCCAGCAGCTTGTGGGGCTACGAGCAGTACTTC. Protein sequence: CASSLWGYEQYF. The chain recombines TRBV5-6 with TRBJ2-7, with D hard to call. Trimming stripped 1 base from V and 3 bases from J, with 5 bases between. The CDR3 length is 12 residues. Germline CDR1 reads SGHDT; CDR2 reads YYEEEE.

This clone was observed once. CDR3 amino acids: CASSLAQGSSNEQFF. The CDR3 DNA sequence: TGTGCCAGCAGCTTAGCGCAGGGATCTTCCAATGAGCAGTTCTTC. The gene calls are TRBV7-9 and TRBJ2-1, with D possibly being TRBD1 (5 bases). This CDR3 is 15 amino acids long. Trimming pared 0 bases from V and 6 bases from J, leaving 12 bases between. The germline CDR1 and CDR2 sequences are SEHNR and FQNEAQ (reference sequence).

This clone was recorded only once. This chain uses TRBV7-2 with TRBJ2-5; tentative D call: TRBD2 (7 bases). The germline V gene encodes CDR1 SGHTA and CDR2 FQGNSA. V gave up 5 bases and J gave up 4 bases, with 14 bases separating them. The CDR3 is 14 amino acids. CDR3 DNA: TGTGCCAGCAGCCTGCGGGGGCGTCTAGAGACCCAGTACTTC. It is translated as CASSLRGRLETQYF.

This clone was seen a single time. The J gene is TRBJ2-7, the V gene TRBV7-2; D possibly corresponds to TRBD1 (5 bases). This CDR3 has 14 amino acids. The germline CDR1 and CDR2 sequences are SGHTA and FQGNSA. V was shortened by 5 bases and J by 6 bases, with 17 bases between the two germline ends. CDR3 coding DNA: TGTGCCAGCAGCCCGCCAAACAGGCAAGGCGAGCAGTACTTC. The encoded protein is CASSPPNRQGEQYF.